The TCR beta chain described here comes from a study of shared T cell receptors in the human thymus. Germline CDR1 and CDR2: SGHDN and FVKESK. The V end lost 0 bases, the J end lost 0 bases, and 3 bases lay between the germline ends. This CDR3 has 13 amino acids. The method was immunoSEQ multiplex PCR; TCRdb's version includes in-frame clones alone and lacks a portion of them. The sample carries 650,000 to 950,000 clones, approximately 85% recorded once. The sample also formed part of further work on human thymus T cells.

This chain joins TRBV14 and TRBJ2-7, with D uncertain. This receptor was identified in a girl under two years old with a congenital heart defect. The sequenced material came from thymocytes. CDR3 coding DNA: TGTGCCAGCAGCCAAGACGTCTCCTACGAGCAGTACTTC. Residues: CASSQDVSYEQYF.